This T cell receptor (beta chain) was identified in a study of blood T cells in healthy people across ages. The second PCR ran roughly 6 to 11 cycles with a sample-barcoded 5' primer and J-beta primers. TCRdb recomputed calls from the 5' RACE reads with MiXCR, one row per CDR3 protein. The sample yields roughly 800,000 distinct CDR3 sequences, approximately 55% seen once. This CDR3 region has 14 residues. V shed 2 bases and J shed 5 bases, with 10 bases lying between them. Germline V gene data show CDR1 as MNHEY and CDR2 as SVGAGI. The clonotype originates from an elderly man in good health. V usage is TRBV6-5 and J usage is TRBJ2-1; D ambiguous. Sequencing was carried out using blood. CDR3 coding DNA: TGTGCCAGCAGTTACGGTAGCAACCACAATGAGCAGTTCTTC. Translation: CASSYGSNHNEQFF.